This T cell receptor beta chain appears in the sequencing data of a study of blood T cell repertoires in COVID-19. V was trimmed by 6 bases and J by 4 bases, leaving 15 bases between them. Germline-derived CDR1 and CDR2 are ENHRY and SYGVKD. CDR3 length equals 15 residues. Data came from immunoSEQ multiplex PCR; TCRdb stores just in-frame clones and leaves some out. In the table there are tens of thousands of clones, 88% of which are singletons. The source material was peripheral blood. This clonotype originated in a human donor in a cohort sampled during active COVID-19. The chain is built from TRBV10-3 and TRBJ2-2, with a tentative D call TRBD1 (6 bases). CDR3 DNA sequence: TGTGCCATCAGCCTAGGGGGAGTTCTCACCGGGGAGCTGTTTTTT. It yields the protein CAISLGGVLTGELFF.